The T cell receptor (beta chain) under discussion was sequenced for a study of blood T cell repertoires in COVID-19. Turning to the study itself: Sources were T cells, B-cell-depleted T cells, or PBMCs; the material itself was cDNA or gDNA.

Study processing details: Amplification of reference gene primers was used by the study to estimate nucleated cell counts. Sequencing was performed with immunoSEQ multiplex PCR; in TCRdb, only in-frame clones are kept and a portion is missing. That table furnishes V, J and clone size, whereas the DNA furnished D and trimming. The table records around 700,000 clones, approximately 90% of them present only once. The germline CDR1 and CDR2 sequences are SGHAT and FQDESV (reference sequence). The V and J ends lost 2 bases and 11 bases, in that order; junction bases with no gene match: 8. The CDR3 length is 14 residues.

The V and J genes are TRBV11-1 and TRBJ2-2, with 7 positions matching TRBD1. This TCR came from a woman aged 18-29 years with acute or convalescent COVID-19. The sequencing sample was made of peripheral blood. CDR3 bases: TGTGCCAGCAGCTTAACGCTCCGGGACAGCGAGCTGTTTTTT. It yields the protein CASSLTLRDSELFF.